The 30 T cell receptor beta chains below all came from one sample that was sequenced in a study of T cells expressing NK-cell markers. Using the 5' RACE reads, TCRdb records one entry per CDR3 protein without DNA. The repertoire table contains 400,000 or so distinct CDR3 sequences. Sequenced input: blood T cells: a sorted CD56 or NKG2C T cell subset, CD4+ or CD8+ T cells, or bulk PBMC T cells (not recorded which). These receptors all come from a woman aged 45-65 years in good health.

The rearrangement joins TRBV12-3 or TRBV12-4 to TRBJ2-5. The CDR3 is made up of 13 amino acids. Here the CDR3 reads CASSWGRKETQYF.

This chain links TRBV11-2 with TRBJ2-4; TCRdb selects TRBD1, and the lack of DNA leaves this call unchecked. The CDR3 covers 19 residues. Germline V CDR1 and CDR2: SGHAT, FQNNGV. The CDR3 sequence: CASSLVRRLVRGAKNIQYF. The full variable domain, in which reference TRBV11-2 and TRBJ2-4 provide the parts outside the CDR3, is EAGVAQSPRYKIIEKRQSVAFWCNPISGHATLYWYQQILGQGPKLLIQFQNNGVVDDSQLPKDRFSAERLKGVDSTLKIQPAKLEDSAVYLCASSLVRRLVRGAKNIQYFGAGTRLSVL.

The gene calls are TRBV6-5 and TRBJ1-1. This CDR3 has 15 residues. Germline CDR1 MNHEY, CDR2 SVGAGI. CDR3 residues: CASSYSGSSDTEAFF.

V gene TRBV12-3 or TRBV12-4 combines with J gene TRBJ1-2; the TCRdb D gene call, TRBD1, has no DNA to confirm it. This CDR3 is built from 16 residues. The CDR3 protein is CASSMGQGAGGYGYTF.

The chain is built from TRBV6-5 and TRBJ2-1; lacking DNA, the TRBD2 call made by TCRdb goes unchecked. This CDR3 has 16 amino acids. The germline V gene encodes CDR1 MNHEY and CDR2 SVGAGI. The CDR3 region is CASRTRTSAENNEQFF.

The chain uses TRBV7-9 and TRBJ1-1. Germline V gene sequence: CDR1 SEHNR, CDR2 FQNEAQ (reference sequence). CDR3 length: 14 residues. The CDR3: CASKVGQQNTEAFF.

This rearrangement joins TRBV12-3 or TRBV12-4 to TRBJ2-1; checking the TCRdb D call of TRBD2 is not possible without DNA. The CDR3 totals 14 residues. The CDR3 region is CASSGGLAGRPQFF.

The V call is TRBV2, the J call TRBJ2-5. CDR1 is SNHLY and CDR2 is FYNNEI in the germline V gene. The CDR3 loop spans 13 amino acids. CDR3 loop: CASSLRDLGTQYF.

J is TRBJ2-5 and V is TRBV2; lacking DNA, the TRBD2 call made by TCRdb goes unchecked. CDR3 size: 15 residues. Germline assignment: CDR1 SNHLY and CDR2 FYNNEI. CDR3 region: CASSLLAGNFETQYF. Drawing the rest from reference TRBV2 and TRBJ2-5, the complete variable domain is EPEVTQTPSHQVTQMGQEVILRCVPISNHLYFYWYRQILGQKVEFLVSFYNNEISEKSEIFDDQFSVERPDGSNFTLKIRSTKLEDSAMYFCASSLLAGNFETQYFGPGTRLLVL.

This chain connects TRBV7-9 to TRBJ2-1. The CDR3 has 17 amino acids. CDR1 and CDR2 from the germline V gene are SEHNR and FQNEAQ (reference sequence). CDR3 in amino acids: CASSLAPTGSSYNEQFF.

The rearrangement uses TRBV7-8 and TRBJ2-2. The CDR3 loop spans 15 amino acids. Germline assignment: CDR1 SGHVS and CDR2 FQNEAQ. This chain's CDR3 is CASSLAGGHTGELFF. Drawing the rest from reference TRBV7-8 and TRBJ2-2, the complete variable domain is GAGVSQSPRYKVAKRGQDVALRCDPISGHVSLFWYQQALGQGPEFLTYFQNEAQLDKSGLPSDRFFAERPEGSVSTLKIQRTQQEDSAVYLCASSLAGGHTGELFFGEGSRLTVL.

V usage is TRBV9 and J usage is TRBJ1-1. CDR1 is SGDLS and CDR2 is YYNGEE in the germline V gene. This CDR3 has 15 residues. The CDR3 sequence is CASSVVAGQNTEAFF. The entire variable domain, with the rest obtained from reference TRBV9 and TRBJ1-1, is as follows: DSGVTQTPKHLITATGQRVTLRCSPRSGDLSVYWYQQSLDQGLQFLIQYYNGEERAKGNILERFSAQQFPDLHSELNLSSLELGDSALYFCASSVVAGQNTEAFFGQGTRLTVV.

The CDR3 reads CASSQSRQGMKEETQYF. The chain recombines TRBV23-1 with TRBJ2-5; TCRdb calls TRBD1, which cannot be checked without DNA. TRBV23-1 has ORF status, its function being uncertain. The CDR3 is made up of 17 amino acids.

The genes are TRBV20-1 and TRBJ2-2; TCRdb returns TRBD1, unconfirmable since there is no DNA. This CDR3 region has 14 residues. The germline V gene encodes CDR1 DFQATT and CDR2 SNEGSKA (reference sequence). CDR3 loop: CSAPLRFNTGELFF.

V and J are TRBV27 and TRBJ2-5; TCRdb's D call of TRBD2 is untestable without DNA. Germline CDR1 reads MNHEY; CDR2 reads SMNVEV (reference sequence). CDR3 size: 14 residues. The CDR3 loop is CASSARVGRETQYF.

The chain carries TRBV5-1 and TRBJ2-1; TCRdb reports TRBD1, a call that lacks DNA to check it against. Germline V gene sequence: CDR1 SGHRS, CDR2 YFSETQ. The CDR3 is made up of 15 amino acids. The CDR3 region is CASSFGHQPPNEQFF.

The rearrangement joins TRBV6-1 to TRBJ1-4. Germline CDR1 and CDR2: MNHNS and SASEGT. CDR3 size: 12 residues. The CDR3 region is CASSGGVEKLFF.

This rearrangement joins TRBV12-3 or TRBV12-4 to TRBJ2-1; TCRdb returns TRBD2, unconfirmable since there is no DNA. The length of the CDR3 is 18 residues. This CDR3 reads CASSPNTQVGLASAPGFF.

The chain uses TRBV20-1 and TRBJ2-7; the TCRdb call, TRBD2, lacks DNA for checking. The germline V gene has CDR1 DFQATT and CDR2 SNEGSKA (reference sequence). The CDR3 is 15 residues long. The CDR3 region is CSVRSYGRRPYEQYF.

The V gene is TRBV7-8, the J gene TRBJ2-7; TCRdb's assignment of TRBD1 cannot be checked, as there is no DNA. Germline values: CDR1 SGHVS, CDR2 FQNEAQ. This CDR3 has 17 residues. The CDR3 here is CASSLGPALGRSYEQYF.

The J gene is TRBJ2-5, the V gene TRBV28; TCRdb calls TRBD2, which cannot be checked without DNA. This CDR3 is built from 15 residues. CDR1 is MDHEN, CDR2 SYDVKM, per germline. CDR3 loop: CASSSRDYHQETQYF.

This sequence joins TRBV5-6 and TRBJ1-1; lacking DNA, the TRBD1 call made by TCRdb goes unchecked. Germline CDR1 SGHDT, CDR2 YYEEEE. This CDR3 is built from 16 residues. CDR3 region: CASSLEKKGINTEAFF.

The chain uses TRBV12-3 or TRBV12-4 and TRBJ1-4; TCRdb indicates TRBD1, and absent DNA this call remains unverified. The CDR3 extends over 15 amino acids. CDR3: CASSWLRGGGEKLFF.

The rearrangement joins TRBV5-5 to TRBJ2-2; the TCRdb call, TRBD1, lacks DNA for checking. Germline loops: CDR1 SGHKS, CDR2 YYEKEE (reference sequence). CDR3 length equals 15 residues. The CDR3 region is CASSPPHRGTGELFF.

The rearrangement uses TRBV27 and TRBJ2-1; checking the TCRdb D call of TRBD2 is not possible without DNA. The CDR3 loop spans 15 amino acids. The germline V gene has CDR1 MNHEY and CDR2 SMNVEV (reference sequence). The CDR3 loop is CASSPSLLALNEQFF.

The chain employs TRBV5-1 and TRBJ2-2. In germline, CDR1 is SGHRS, CDR2 YFSETQ. The CDR3 has 15 amino acids. The CDR3 spells CASSGSAANTGELFF. Together with reference TRBV5-1 and TRBJ2-2, the CDR3 gives the full variable domain: KAGVTQTPRYLIKTRGQQVTLSCSPISGHRSVSWYQQTPGQGLQFLFEYFSETQRNKGNFPGRFSGRQFSNSRSEMNVSTLELGDSALYLCASSGSAANTGELFFGEGSRLTVL.

V and J are TRBV10-3 and TRBJ1-6; the D call from TCRdb, TRBD1, cannot be confirmed without DNA. Germline loops: CDR1 ENHRY, CDR2 SYGVKD. CDR3 length: 15 amino acids. The chain's CDR3 is CAIREGQGGKGPLHF.

This chain uses TRBV5-1 with TRBJ1-2; absent DNA, TCRdb's TRBD1 call cannot be checked. The CDR3 is made up of 16 amino acids. Germline loops: CDR1 SGHRS, CDR2 YFSETQ. The CDR3 region is CASRGTGTGGFYGYTF.

The chain couples TRBV11-2 to TRBJ2-1; TCRdb gives TRBD2 as the D gene, but with no DNA this cannot be confirmed. Germline CDR1 and CDR2: SGHAT and FQNNGV. The CDR3 runs to 18 residues. This CDR3 reads CASTQRTRLAGGQGEQFF.

This chain links TRBV7-9 with TRBJ2-3; lacking DNA, the TRBD1 call made by TCRdb goes unchecked. The V gene's germline CDR1 is SEHNR and CDR2 FQNEAQ (reference sequence). This CDR3 has 15 amino acids. The CDR3: CASSSGQGATDTQYF.